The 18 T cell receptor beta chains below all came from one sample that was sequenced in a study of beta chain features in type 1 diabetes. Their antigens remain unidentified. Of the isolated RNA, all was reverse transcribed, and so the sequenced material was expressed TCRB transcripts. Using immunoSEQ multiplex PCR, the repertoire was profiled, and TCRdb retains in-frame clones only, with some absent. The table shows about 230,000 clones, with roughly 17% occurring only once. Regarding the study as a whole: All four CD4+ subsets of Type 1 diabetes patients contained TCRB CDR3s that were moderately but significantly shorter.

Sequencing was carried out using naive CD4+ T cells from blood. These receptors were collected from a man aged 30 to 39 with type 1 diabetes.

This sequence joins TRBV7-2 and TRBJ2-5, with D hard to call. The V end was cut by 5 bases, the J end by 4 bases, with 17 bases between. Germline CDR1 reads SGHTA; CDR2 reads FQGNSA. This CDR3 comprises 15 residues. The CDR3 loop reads CASSPTRSGAETQYF. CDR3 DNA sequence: TGTGCCAGCAGCCCCACCCGTTCCGGCGCAGAGACCCAGTACTTC.

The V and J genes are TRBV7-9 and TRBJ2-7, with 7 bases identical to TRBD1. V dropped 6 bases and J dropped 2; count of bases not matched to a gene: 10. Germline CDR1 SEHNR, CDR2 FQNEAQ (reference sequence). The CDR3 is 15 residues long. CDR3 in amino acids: CASSRGGRQTYEQYF. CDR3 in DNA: TGTGCCAGCAGTCGAGGGGGCAGGCAGACCTACGAGCAGTACTTC.

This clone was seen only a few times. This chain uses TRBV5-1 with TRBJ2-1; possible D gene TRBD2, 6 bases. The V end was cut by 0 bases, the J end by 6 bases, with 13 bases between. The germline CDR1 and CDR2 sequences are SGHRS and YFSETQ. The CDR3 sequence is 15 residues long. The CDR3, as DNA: TGCGCCAGCAGCTTGGTTGCGGGAATTGGCAATGAGCAGTTCTTC. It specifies CASSLVAGIGNEQFF.

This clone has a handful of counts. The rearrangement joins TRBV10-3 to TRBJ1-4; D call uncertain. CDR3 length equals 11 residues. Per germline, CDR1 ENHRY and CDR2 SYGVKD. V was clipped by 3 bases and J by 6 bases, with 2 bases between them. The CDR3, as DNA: TGTGCCATCAGTGATGATGAAAAACTGTTTTTT. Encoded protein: CAISDDEKLFF.

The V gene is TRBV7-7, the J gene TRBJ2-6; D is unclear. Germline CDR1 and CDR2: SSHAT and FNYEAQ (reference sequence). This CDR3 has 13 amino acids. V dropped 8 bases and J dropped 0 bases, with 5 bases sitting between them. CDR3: CASGVSGANVLTF. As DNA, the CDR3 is TGTGCCAGCGGGGTCTCTGGGGCCAACGTCCTGACTTTC.

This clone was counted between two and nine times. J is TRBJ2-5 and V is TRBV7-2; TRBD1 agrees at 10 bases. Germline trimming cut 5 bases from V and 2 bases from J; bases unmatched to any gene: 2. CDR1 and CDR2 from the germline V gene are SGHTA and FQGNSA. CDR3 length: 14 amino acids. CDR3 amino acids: CASSPDRGQETQYF. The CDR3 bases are TGTGCCAGCAGCCCGGACAGGGGGCAAGAGACCCAGTACTTC.

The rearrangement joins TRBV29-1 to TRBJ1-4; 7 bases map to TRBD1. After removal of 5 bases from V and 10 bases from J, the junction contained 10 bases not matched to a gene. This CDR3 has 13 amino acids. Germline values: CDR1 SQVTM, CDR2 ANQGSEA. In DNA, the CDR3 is TGCAGCGTTACTTCCGGGACAGTAGGAAAACTGTTTTTT. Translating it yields CSVTSGTVGKLFF.

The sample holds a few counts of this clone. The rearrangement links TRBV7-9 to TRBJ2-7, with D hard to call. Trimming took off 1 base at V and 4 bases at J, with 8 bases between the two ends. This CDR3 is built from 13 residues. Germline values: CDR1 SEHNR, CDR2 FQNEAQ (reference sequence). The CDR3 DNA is TGTGCCAGCAGCTTAGGGGCAGAGTACGAGCAGTACTTC. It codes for CASSLGAEYEQYF.

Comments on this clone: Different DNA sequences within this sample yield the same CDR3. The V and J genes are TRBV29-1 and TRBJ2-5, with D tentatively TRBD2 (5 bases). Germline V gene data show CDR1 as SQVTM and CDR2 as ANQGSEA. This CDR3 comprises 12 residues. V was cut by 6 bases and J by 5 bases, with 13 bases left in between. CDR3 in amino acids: CSVELTGETQYF. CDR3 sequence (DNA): TGCAGCGTGGAGCTCACGGGGGAGACCCAGTACTTC.

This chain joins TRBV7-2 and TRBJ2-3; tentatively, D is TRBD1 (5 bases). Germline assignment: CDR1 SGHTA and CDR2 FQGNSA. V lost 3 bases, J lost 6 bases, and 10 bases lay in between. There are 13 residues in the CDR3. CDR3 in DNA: TGTGCCAGCAGCTTTACAGGAGCCGATACGCAGTATTTT. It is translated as CASSFTGADTQYF.

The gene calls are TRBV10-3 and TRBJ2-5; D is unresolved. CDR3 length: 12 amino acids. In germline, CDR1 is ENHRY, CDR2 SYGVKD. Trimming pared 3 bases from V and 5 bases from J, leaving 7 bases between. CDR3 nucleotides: TGTGCCATCAGTGAAGGTGGGGAGACCCAGTACTTC. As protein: CAISEGGETQYF.

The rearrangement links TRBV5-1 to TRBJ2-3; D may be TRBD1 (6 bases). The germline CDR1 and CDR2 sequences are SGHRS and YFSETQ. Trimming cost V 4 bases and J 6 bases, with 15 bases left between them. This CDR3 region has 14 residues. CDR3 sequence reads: CASSIQGIIDTQYF. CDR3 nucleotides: TGCGCCAGCAGCATACAGGGTATTATTGATACGCAGTATTTT.

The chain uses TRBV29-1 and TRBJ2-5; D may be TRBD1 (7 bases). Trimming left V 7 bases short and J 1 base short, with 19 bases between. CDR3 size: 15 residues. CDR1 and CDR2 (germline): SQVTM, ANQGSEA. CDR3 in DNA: TGCAGCGCCTGGGCCAGGGGGAGGCTCCAAGAGACCCAGTACTTC. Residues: CSAWARGRLQETQYF.

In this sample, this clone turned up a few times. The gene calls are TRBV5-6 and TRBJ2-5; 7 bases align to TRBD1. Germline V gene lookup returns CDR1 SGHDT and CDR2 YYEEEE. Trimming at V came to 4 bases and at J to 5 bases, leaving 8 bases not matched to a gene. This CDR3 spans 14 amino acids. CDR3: CASSGKTGSETQYF. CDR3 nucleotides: TGTGCCAGCAGCGGAAAGACAGGGTCGGAGACCCAGTACTTC.

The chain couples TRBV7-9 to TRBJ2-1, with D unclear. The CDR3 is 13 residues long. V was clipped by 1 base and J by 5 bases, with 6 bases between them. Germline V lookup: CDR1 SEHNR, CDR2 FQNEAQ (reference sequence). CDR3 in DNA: TGTGCCAGCAGCTTAGGAGAGAACAATGAGCAGTTCTTC. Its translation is CASSLGENNEQFF.

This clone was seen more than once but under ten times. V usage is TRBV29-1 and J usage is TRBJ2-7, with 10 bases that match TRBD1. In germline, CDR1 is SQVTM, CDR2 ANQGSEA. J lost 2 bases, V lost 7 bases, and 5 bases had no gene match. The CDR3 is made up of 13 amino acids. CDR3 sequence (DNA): TGCAGCGCGAGGACAGGGGGTACCTACGAGCAGTACTTC. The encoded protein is CSARTGGTYEQYF.

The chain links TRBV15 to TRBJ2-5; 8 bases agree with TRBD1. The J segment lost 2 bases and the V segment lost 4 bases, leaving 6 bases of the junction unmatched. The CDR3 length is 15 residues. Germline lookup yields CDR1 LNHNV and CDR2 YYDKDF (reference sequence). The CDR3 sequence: CATSKRRGLQETQYF. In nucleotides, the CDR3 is TGTGCCACCAGCAAGCGCAGGGGGCTTCAAGAGACCCAGTACTTC.

The CDR3 DNA reads as TGTGCCTCATGGACAGTTGGCTACACCTTC. Its protein product is CASWTVGYTF. This chain connects TRBV30 to TRBJ1-2; a possible D gene is TRBD1 (6 bases). Trimming left V 7 bases short and J 7 bases short, with 10 bases between. CDR3 size: 10 residues. Germline-derived CDR1 and CDR2 are GTSNPN and SVGIG (reference sequence).